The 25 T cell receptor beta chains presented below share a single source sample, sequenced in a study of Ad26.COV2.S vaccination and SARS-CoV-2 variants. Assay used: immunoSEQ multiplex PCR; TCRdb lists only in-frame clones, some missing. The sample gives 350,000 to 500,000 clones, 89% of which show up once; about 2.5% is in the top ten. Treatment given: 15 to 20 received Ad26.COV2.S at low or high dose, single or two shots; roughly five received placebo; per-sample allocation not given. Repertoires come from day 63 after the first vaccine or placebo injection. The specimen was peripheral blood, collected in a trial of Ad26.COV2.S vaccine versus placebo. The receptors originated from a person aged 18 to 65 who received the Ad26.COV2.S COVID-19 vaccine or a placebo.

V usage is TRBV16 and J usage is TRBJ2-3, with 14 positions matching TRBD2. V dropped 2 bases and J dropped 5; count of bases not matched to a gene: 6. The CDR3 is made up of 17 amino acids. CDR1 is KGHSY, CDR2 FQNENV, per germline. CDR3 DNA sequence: TGTGCCAGCAGCCAACAGGGACTAGCGGGGGCCGGAGATACGCAGTATTTT. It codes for CASSQQGLAGAGDTQYF. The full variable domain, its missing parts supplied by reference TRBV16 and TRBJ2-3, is GEEVAQTPKHLVRGEGQKAKLYCAPIKGHSYVFWYQQVLKNEFKFLISFQNENVFDETGMPKERFSAKCLPNSPCSLEIQATKLEDSAVYFCASSQQGLAGAGDTQYFGPGTRLTVL.

For the CDR3, the DNA is TGTGCCAGCAGCTTGCGGTCCGCCGGGTCGCCGGGCTATGGCTACACCTTC. Protein product: CASSLRSAGSPGYGYTF. The gene calls are TRBV11-3 and TRBJ1-2, with D hard to call. Germline CDR1 SGHNT, CDR2 YENEEA. The V and J ends lost 3 bases and 4 bases respectively, with 21 bases between them. The CDR3 loop spans 17 amino acids.

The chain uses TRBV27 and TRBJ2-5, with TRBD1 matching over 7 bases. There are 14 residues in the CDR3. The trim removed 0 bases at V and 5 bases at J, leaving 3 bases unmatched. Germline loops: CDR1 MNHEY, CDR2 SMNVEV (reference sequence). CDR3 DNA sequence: TGTGCCAGCAGTTTATCTACAGGGGAGGAGACCCAGTACTTC. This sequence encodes CASSLSTGEETQYF.

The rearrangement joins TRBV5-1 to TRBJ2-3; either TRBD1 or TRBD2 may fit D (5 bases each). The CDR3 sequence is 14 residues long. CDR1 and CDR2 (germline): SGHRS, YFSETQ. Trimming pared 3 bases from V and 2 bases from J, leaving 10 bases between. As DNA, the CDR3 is TGCGCCAGCAGCTCAGGGACCCACACAGATACGCAGTATTTT. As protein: CASSSGTHTDTQYF. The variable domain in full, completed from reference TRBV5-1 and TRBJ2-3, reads KAGVTQTPRYLIKTRGQQVTLSCSPISGHRSVSWYQQTPGQGLQFLFEYFSETQRNKGNFPGRFSGRQFSNSRSEMNVSTLELGDSALYLCASSSGTHTDTQYFGPGTRLTVL.

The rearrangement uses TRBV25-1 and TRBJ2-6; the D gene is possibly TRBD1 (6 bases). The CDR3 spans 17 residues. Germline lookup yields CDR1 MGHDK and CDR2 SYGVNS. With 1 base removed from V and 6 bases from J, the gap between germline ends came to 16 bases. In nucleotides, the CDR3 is TGTGCCAGCAGTGAATCTCAGACAGGTCACCAGGCCAACGTCCTGACTTTC. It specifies CASSESQTGHQANVLTF.

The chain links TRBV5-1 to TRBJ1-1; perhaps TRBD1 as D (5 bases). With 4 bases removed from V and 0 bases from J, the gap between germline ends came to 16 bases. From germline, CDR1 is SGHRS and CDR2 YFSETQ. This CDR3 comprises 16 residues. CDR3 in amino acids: CASSERSGWLNTEAFF. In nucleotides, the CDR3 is TGCGCCAGCAGCGAGAGGTCAGGGTGGTTGAACACTGAAGCTTTCTTT.

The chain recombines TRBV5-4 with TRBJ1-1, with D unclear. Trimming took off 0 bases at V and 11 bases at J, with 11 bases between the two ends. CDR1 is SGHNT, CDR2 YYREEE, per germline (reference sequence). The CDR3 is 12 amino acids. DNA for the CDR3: TGTGCCAGCAGCTTGGACCCCGGTTCGGCTTTCTTT. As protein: CASSLDPGSAFF.

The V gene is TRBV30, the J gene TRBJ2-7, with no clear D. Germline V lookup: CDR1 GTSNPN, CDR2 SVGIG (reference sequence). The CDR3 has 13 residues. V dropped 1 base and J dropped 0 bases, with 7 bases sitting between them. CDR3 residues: CAWSEGFSYEQYF. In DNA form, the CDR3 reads TGTGCCTGGAGTGAAGGGTTCTCCTACGAGCAGTACTTC.

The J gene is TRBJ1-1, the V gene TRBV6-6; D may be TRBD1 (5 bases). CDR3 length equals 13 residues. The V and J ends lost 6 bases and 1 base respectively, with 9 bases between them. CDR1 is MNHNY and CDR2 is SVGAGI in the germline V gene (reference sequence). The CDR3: CASRGRTNTEAFF. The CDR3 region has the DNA TGTGCCAGCAGGGGGCGGACGAACACTGAAGCTTTCTTT.

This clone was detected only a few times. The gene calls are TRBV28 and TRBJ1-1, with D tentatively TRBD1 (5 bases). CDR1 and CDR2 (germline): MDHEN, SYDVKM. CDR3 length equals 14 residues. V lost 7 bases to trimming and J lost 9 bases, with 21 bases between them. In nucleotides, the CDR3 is TGTGCCAGCACCACGACAACAGGCCTCACCAAAGCTTTCTTT. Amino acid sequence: CASTTTTGLTKAFF.

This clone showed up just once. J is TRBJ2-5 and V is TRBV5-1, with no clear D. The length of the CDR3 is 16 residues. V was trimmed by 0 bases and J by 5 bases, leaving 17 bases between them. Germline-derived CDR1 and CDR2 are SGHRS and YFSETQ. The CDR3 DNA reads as TGCGCCAGCAGCTTGGATCCGCGGCCTGACGGCGAGACCCAGTACTTC. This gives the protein CASSLDPRPDGETQYF.

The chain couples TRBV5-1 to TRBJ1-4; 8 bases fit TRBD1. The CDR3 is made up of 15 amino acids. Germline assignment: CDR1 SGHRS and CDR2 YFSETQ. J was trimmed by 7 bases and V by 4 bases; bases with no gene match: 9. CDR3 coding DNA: TGCGCCAGCAGCACTACAGGGGGTTTGAGTGAAAAACTGTTTTTT. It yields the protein CASSTTGGLSEKLFF.

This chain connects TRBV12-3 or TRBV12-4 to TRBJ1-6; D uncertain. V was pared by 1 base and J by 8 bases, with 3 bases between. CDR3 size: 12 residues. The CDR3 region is CASSLVYSPLHF. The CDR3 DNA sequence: TGTGCCAGCAGTTTAGTCTATTCACCCCTCCACTTT.

CDR3 in amino acids: CASSLSPGAVLYGYTF. CDR3 coding DNA: TGTGCCAGCAGCTTGTCCCCCGGGGCAGTTCTTTATGGCTACACCTTC. The chain uses TRBV5-5 and TRBJ1-2; D is possibly TRBD1 (5 bases). Germline-derived CDR1 and CDR2 are SGHKS and YYEKEE (reference sequence). The CDR3 totals 16 residues. Trimming took off 1 base at V and 5 bases at J, with 18 bases between the two ends.

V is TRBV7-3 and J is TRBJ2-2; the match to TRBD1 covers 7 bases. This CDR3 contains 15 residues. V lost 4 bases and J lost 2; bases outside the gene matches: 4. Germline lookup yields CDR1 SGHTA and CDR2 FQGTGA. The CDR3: CASSSTGFNTGELFF. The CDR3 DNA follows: TGTGCCAGCAGCTCGACAGGGTTCAACACCGGGGAGCTGTTTTTT.

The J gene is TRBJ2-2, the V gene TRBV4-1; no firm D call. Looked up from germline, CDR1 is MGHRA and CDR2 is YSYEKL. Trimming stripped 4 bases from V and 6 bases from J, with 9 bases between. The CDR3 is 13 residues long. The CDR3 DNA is TGCGCCAGCAGCCCGATTCCCCCCGGGGAGCTGTTTTTT. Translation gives CASSPIPPGELFF.

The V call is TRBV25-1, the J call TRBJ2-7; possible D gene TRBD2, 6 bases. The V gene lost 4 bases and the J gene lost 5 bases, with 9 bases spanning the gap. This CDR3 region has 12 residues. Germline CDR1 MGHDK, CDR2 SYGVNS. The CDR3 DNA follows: TGTGCCAGCAGTGCTCCGGGGGACGAGCAGTACGTC. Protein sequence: CASSAPGDEQYV.

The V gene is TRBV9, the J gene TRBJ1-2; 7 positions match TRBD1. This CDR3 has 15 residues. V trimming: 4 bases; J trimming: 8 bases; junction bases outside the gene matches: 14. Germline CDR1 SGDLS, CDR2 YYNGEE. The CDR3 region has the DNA TGTGCCAGCAGCCCCAGCCATGGACAGGAAGGAGGCTACACCTTC. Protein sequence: CASSPSHGQEGGYTF.

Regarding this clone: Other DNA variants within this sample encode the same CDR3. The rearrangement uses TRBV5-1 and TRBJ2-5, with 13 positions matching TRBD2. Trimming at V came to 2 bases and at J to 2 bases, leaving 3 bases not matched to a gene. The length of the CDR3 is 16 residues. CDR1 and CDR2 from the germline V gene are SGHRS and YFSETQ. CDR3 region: CASSFGLAGDQETQYF. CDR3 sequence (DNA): TGCGCCAGCAGCTTTGGACTAGCGGGGGATCAAGAGACCCAGTACTTC.

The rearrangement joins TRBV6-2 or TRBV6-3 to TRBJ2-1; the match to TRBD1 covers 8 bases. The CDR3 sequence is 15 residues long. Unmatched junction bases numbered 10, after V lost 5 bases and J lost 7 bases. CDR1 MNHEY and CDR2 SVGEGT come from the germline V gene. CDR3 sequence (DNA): TGTGCCAGCAGTCGAACAGGGGGTTTCGCGAATGAGCAGTTCTTC. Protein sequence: CASSRTGGFANEQFF.

CDR3 DNA: TGCGCCAGCAGCTCGGGGGCAGGGGGTCTAGCGGGAGGAGATACGCAGTATTTT. This codes for CASSSGAGGLAGGDTQYF. The chain employs TRBV5-1 and TRBJ2-3; 11 bases are a match to TRBD2. This CDR3 spans 18 amino acids. The germline CDR1 and CDR2 sequences are SGHRS and YFSETQ. The ends lost 3 bases at V and 5 bases at J; junction bases unmatched: 14.

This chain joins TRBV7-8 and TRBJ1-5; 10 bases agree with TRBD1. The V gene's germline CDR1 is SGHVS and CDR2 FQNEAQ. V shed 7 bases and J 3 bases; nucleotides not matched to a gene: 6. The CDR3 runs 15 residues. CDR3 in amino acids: CASTAGTGDNQPQHF. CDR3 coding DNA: TGTGCCAGCACTGCCGGGACAGGGGACAATCAGCCCCAGCATTTT.

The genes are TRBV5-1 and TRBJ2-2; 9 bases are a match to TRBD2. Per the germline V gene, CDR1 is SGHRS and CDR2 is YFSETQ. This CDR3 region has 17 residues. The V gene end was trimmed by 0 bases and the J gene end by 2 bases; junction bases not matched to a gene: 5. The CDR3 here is CASSLVAGTSNTGELFF. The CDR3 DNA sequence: TGCGCCAGCAGCTTGGTTGCCGGGACTAGCAACACCGGGGAGCTGTTTTTT.

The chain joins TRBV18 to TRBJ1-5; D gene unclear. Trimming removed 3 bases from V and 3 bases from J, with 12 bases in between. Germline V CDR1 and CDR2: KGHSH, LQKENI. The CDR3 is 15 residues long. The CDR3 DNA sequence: TGTGCCAGCTCACCGTATTACATAGACAATCAGCCCCAGCATTTT. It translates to CASSPYYIDNQPQHF.

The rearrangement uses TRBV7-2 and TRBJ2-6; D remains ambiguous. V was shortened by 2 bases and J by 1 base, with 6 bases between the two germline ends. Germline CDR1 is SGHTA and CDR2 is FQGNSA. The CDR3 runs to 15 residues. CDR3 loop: CASSLQLSGANVLTF. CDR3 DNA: TGTGCCAGCAGCTTACAATTATCTGGGGCCAACGTCCTGACTTTC.